This passage covers 31 T cell receptor beta chains from one sample sequenced in a study of blood T cell repertoires in COVID-19. This table comes from immunoSEQ multiplex PCR, and its TCRdb copy is limited to in-frame clones, with some not included. The repertoire has about 270,000 clones, about 86% of them found once; the top ten carry approximately 12%. Sequenced sample: peripheral blood. These receptors all come from a woman aged 25 to 39 with COVID-19, enrolled during active disease.

The CDR3 spells CASSLGTSGTYEQYF. DNA for the CDR3: TGTGCCAGCAGCTTAGGGACTAGCGGGACCTACGAGCAGTACTTC. V is TRBV7-9 and J is TRBJ2-7, with TRBD2 matching over 12 bases. CDR3 length: 15 residues. CDR1 is SEHNR and CDR2 is FQNEAQ in the germline V gene (reference sequence). The trim removed 1 base at V and 2 bases at J, leaving 0 bases unmatched.

The chain employs TRBV13 and TRBJ1-4; D remains unclear. CDR3 length equals 14 residues. The germline V gene has CDR1 PRHDT and CDR2 FYEKMQ (reference sequence). V was shortened by 4 bases and J by 4 bases, with 10 bases between the two germline ends. CDR3: CASSSRLFNEKLFF. Here the CDR3 DNA reads TGTGCCAGCAGCTCCAGACTGTTTAATGAAAAACTGTTTTTT.

In DNA, the CDR3 is TGTGCCAGTAGTATCGGCGGGGTGGAGCAGTTCTTC. Translating it yields CASSIGGVEQFF. The rearrangement uses TRBV19 and TRBJ2-1; tentatively, D is TRBD2 (6 bases). V was shortened by 3 bases and J by 10 bases, with 10 bases between the two germline ends. Per germline, CDR1 LNHDA and CDR2 SQIVND (reference sequence). There are 12 residues in the CDR3.

The chain combines TRBV5-1 with TRBJ2-5; D is undetermined. V gave up 4 bases and J gave up 5 bases, with 18 bases separating them. Germline V gives CDR1 SGHRS, CDR2 YFSETQ. This CDR3 contains 15 residues. For the CDR3, the DNA is TGCGCCAGCAGCGTCCAACACCCCACCGGGGAGACCCAGTACTTC. It codes for CASSVQHPTGETQYF.

The chain has TRBV5-6 and TRBJ1-3, with D maybe TRBD1 (6 bases). The CDR3 is made up of 15 amino acids. V was cut by 3 bases and J by 2 bases, with 12 bases left in between. The germline gives CDR1 SGHDT, CDR2 YYEEEE. DNA of the CDR3: TGTGCCAGCAGCTACTCCGACAGGCCTGGAAACACCATATATTTT. Residues: CASSYSDRPGNTIYF.

This chain connects TRBV7-6 to TRBJ2-7, with a weak D call TRBD2 (6 bases). In germline, CDR1 is SGHVS, CDR2 FNYEAQ. Trimming cost V 1 base and J 4 bases, with 11 bases left between them. This CDR3 is 14 amino acids long. The CDR3 region has the DNA TGTGCCAGCAGCTTAGGCGCGGGATCGTACGAGCAGTACTTC. Amino acids: CASSLGAGSYEQYF.

The chain combines TRBV24-1 with TRBJ2-2; D is possibly TRBD1 (6 bases). This CDR3 comprises 15 residues. Germline CDR1 is KGHDR and CDR2 is SFDVKD. Trimming stripped 5 bases from V and 1 base from J, with 10 bases between. CDR3 coding DNA: TGTGCCACCAGTGTACTGGACAGGAACACCGGGGAGCTGTTTTTT. Residues: CATSVLDRNTGELFF.

The chain is built from TRBV5-6 and TRBJ2-3; possible D gene TRBD2, 7 bases. Germline V CDR1 and CDR2: SGHDT, YYEEEE. Trimming took off 3 bases at V and 5 bases at J, with 10 bases between the two ends. The CDR3 runs to 13 residues. CDR3 in amino acids: CASSWGGGDTQYF. In DNA, the CDR3 is TGTGCCAGCAGCTGGGGGGGCGGAGATACGCAGTATTTT.

V is TRBV28 and J is TRBJ1-2; the D is unclear. Germline-derived CDR1 and CDR2 are MDHEN and SYDVKM. With 5 bases removed from V and 1 base from J, the gap between germline ends came to 5 bases. The CDR3 contains 12 residues. The CDR3 DNA reads TGTGCCAGCAGTCCCCTTAACTATGGCTACACCTTC. It is translated as CASSPLNYGYTF.

The chain has TRBV9 and TRBJ2-5, with TRBD2 matching 9 bases. The CDR3 extends over 16 amino acids. The J segment lost 4 bases and the V segment lost 3 bases, leaving 10 bases of the junction unmatched. Germline CDR1 is SGDLS and CDR2 is YYNGEE. This CDR3 is CASSDQRKRGAETQYF. In nucleotides, the CDR3 is TGTGCCAGCAGCGACCAGCGAAAGCGGGGGGCAGAGACCCAGTACTTC.

This chain uses TRBV11-2 with TRBJ2-3; possible D gene TRBD2, 7 bases. The CDR3 loop spans 16 amino acids. Germline CDR1 and CDR2: SGHAT and FQNNGV. With 7 bases removed from V and 0 bases from J, the gap between germline ends came to 17 bases. CDR3 loop: CASTPWGGLSTDTQYF. The CDR3 DNA sequence: TGTGCCAGCACCCCTTGGGGGGGGCTTAGCACAGATACGCAGTATTTT. Full variable domain (missing parts from reference TRBV11-2 and TRBJ2-3): EAGVAQSPRYKIIEKRQSVAFWCNPISGHATLYWYQQILGQGPKLLIQFQNNGVVDDSQLPKDRFSAERLKGVDSTLKIQPAKLEDSAVYLCASTPWGGLSTDTQYFGPGTRLTVL.

This chain links TRBV2 with TRBJ1-3, with 9 bases matching TRBD1. The CDR3 sequence is 15 residues long. Germline lookup yields CDR1 SNHLY and CDR2 FYNNEI. Trimming cost V 7 bases and J 2 bases; bases outside gene matches: 6. The CDR3 loop is CASTRRTGAGNTIYF. DNA of the CDR3: TGTGCCAGCACGCGGCGGACAGGGGCTGGAAACACCATATATTTT.

V and J are TRBV27 and TRBJ2-1; 11 bases fit TRBD2. Trimming removed 6 bases from V and 5 bases from J; junction bases left unmatched: 9. The CDR3 is 16 residues long. Germline values: CDR1 MNHEY, CDR2 SMNVEV (reference sequence). The CDR3 DNA sequence: TGTGCCAGCAGCGTGATGGGACTAGCGGAGAACAATGAGCAGTTCTTC. Translation gives CASSVMGLAENNEQFF.

V and J are TRBV15 and TRBJ2-1; 9 bases agree with TRBD1. The CDR3 loop spans 15 amino acids. Germline CDR1 LNHNV, CDR2 YYDKDF (reference sequence). V shed 1 base and J 3 bases; nucleotides not matched to a gene: 1. The CDR3 nucleotides are TGTGCCACCAGCAGAGCGGGACAGGGCTACAATGAGCAGTTCTTC. Its translation is CATSRAGQGYNEQFF.

The chain is built from TRBV9 and TRBJ1-2; D unresolved. The V end was cut by 0 bases, the J end by 8 bases, with 20 bases between. Germline CDR1 and CDR2: SGDLS and YYNGEE. The CDR3 spans 16 residues. CDR3 in DNA: TGTGCCAGCAGCGTAGGGGAGTTCACACATCCGGCGGGCTACACCTTC. Amino acids: CASSVGEFTHPAGYTF.

This chain connects TRBV21-1 to TRBJ1-5; the D call TRBD1 from the table was never checked on the DNA. TRBV21-1 is noted as a pseudogene. CDR3 size: 16 residues. The CDR3 sequence is CARPNARDALNQPQHF. The CDR3 DNA is TGTGCCAGACCTAACGCCAGGGATGCTTTGAATCAGCCCCAGCATTTT.

The DNA for the CDR3 is TGTGCCAGTAGGCCAGAGGGTTTAAGAGGACAGCCCCAGCATTTT. It is translated as CASRPEGLRGQPQHF. This chain connects TRBV19 to TRBJ1-5, with D uncertain. Germline-derived CDR1 and CDR2 are LNHDA and SQIVND (reference sequence). V lost 6 bases to trimming and J lost 7 bases, with 19 bases between them. This CDR3 is 15 amino acids long.

The chain carries TRBV6-1 and TRBJ2-7, with 11 positions matching TRBD1. CDR1 and CDR2 (germline): MNHNS, SASEGT. The V segment lost 0 bases and the J segment 4 bases; nucleotides outside the gene matches: 2. CDR3 length equals 15 residues. The CDR3 DNA follows: TGTGCCAGCAGTGAAGCCGGGACAGGGGGATACGAGCAGTACTTC. Encoded protein: CASSEAGTGGYEQYF.

The V call is TRBV6-1, the J call TRBJ2-7, with 7 nucleotides matching TRBD1. The germline gives CDR1 MNHNS, CDR2 SASEGT. The CDR3 loop spans 16 amino acids. The V segment lost 3 bases and the J segment 2 bases; nucleotides outside the gene matches: 10. CDR3 DNA sequence: TGTGCCAGCAGTGATATGACAGGGCGACGGCCCTACGAGCAGTACTTC. This codes for CASSDMTGRRPYEQYF.

The rearrangement joins TRBV5-1 to TRBJ2-2, with 7 bases fitting TRBD2. This CDR3 has 15 residues. With 9 bases clipped from V and 6 bases from J, the junction kept 14 bases outside the gene matches. From germline, CDR1 is SGHRS and CDR2 YFSETQ. CDR3 amino acids: CATTFGAGVSGELFF. DNA of the CDR3: TGCGCCACCACCTTCGGGGCGGGGGTGTCCGGGGAGCTGTTTTTT.

V is TRBV12-3 or TRBV12-4 and J is TRBJ2-7, with TRBD1 identical over 7 bases. V shed 9 bases, J shed 2 bases, and the junction held 7 bases outside the gene matches. The CDR3 length is 13 residues. The CDR3 sequence: CASAGTATYEQYF. The CDR3 nucleotides read TGTGCCAGTGCCGGGACAGCCACCTACGAGCAGTACTTC.

The V gene is TRBV28, the J gene TRBJ2-7; D unresolved. Germline V gene sequence: CDR1 MDHEN, CDR2 SYDVKM. The length of the CDR3 is 11 residues. V dropped 8 bases and J dropped 3 bases, with 8 bases sitting between them. The CDR3 sequence is CASGHSYEQYF. Here the CDR3 DNA reads TGTGCCAGCGGTCATAGCTACGAGCAGTACTTC.

The rearrangement joins TRBV5-5 to TRBJ1-2; possible D gene TRBD1, 5 bases. The CDR3 loop spans 16 amino acids. The germline V gene has CDR1 SGHKS and CDR2 YYEKEE (reference sequence). V gave up 3 bases and J gave up 0 bases, with 15 bases separating them. The CDR3 bases are TGTGCCAGCAGCTACCTGGACACCCTATCTAACTATGGCTACACCTTC. This translates into CASSYLDTLSNYGYTF.

The chain couples TRBV5-5 to TRBJ2-1, with D perhaps TRBD1 (6 bases). Trimming took 4 bases from V and 8 from J, leaving 22 bases between them. Germline CDR1 is SGHKS and CDR2 is YYEKEE (reference sequence). The CDR3 sequence is 16 residues long. The CDR3 protein is CASSNSPGQGKDEQFF. In nucleotides, the CDR3 is TGTGCCAGCAGCAACAGCCCCGGGCAGGGGAAAGATGAGCAGTTCTTC.

This chain links TRBV28 with TRBJ2-7; the match to TRBD1 covers 9 bases. CDR1 and CDR2 (germline): MDHEN, SYDVKM. J was trimmed by 6 bases and V by 2 bases; bases with no gene match: 8. This CDR3 is built from 15 residues. The CDR3 sequence is CASSLPGQGRAEQYF. In nucleotides, the CDR3 is TGTGCCAGCAGTTTACCCGGACAGGGGAGGGCCGAGCAGTACTTC.

The rearrangement uses TRBV18 and TRBJ2-5; 10 bases align to TRBD1. The V gene end was trimmed by 6 bases and the J gene end by 5 bases; junction bases not matched to a gene: 9. The CDR3 has 15 amino acids. Germline V gene sequence: CDR1 KGHSH, CDR2 LQKENI. The CDR3 nucleotides read TGTGCCAGCTCTGTGGGACAGGGGCCTGGGGAGACCCAGTACTTC. Its protein product is CASSVGQGPGETQYF.

The CDR3 loop reads CASSSRLISNQPQHF. The CDR3, as DNA: TGTGCCAGCAGCAGCAGGCTAATTAGCAATCAGCCCCAGCATTTT. V is TRBV28 and J is TRBJ1-5; the D is unclear. The CDR3 is 15 residues long. The V end lost 6 bases, the J end lost 0 bases, and 12 bases lay between the germline ends. CDR1 MDHEN and CDR2 SYDVKM come from the germline V gene. Combining the CDR3 with reference TRBV28 and TRBJ1-5 gives the whole variable domain DVKVTQSSRYLVKRTGEKVFLECVQDMDHENMFWYRQDPGLGLRLIYFSYDVKMKEKGDIPEGYSVSREKKERFSLILESASTNQTSMYLCASSSRLISNQPQHFGDGTRLSIL.

The chain uses TRBV2 and TRBJ1-6, with a weak D call TRBD1 (5 bases). Per the germline V gene, CDR1 is SNHLY and CDR2 is FYNNEI. With 4 bases removed from V and 6 bases from J, the gap between germline ends came to 10 bases. CDR3 length: 14 amino acids. CDR3 protein: CASSAWGGNSPLHF. The CDR3 region has the DNA TGTGCCAGCAGTGCTTGGGGGGGTAATTCACCCCTCCACTTT.

The chain couples TRBV6-5 to TRBJ1-2, with D perhaps matching TRBD1 (6 bases). Trimming removed 11 bases at V and 6 bases at J, with 13 bases between. CDR3 length: 11 residues. In germline, CDR1 is MNHEY, CDR2 SVGAGI. The CDR3 bases are TGTGCCGGCCGGGGGGCAGATGGCTACACCTTC. Translating gives CAGRGADGYTF.

The chain uses TRBV19 and TRBJ1-5, with 12 bases fitting TRBD1. The germline V gene has CDR1 LNHDA and CDR2 SQIVND (reference sequence). The CDR3 covers 15 residues. J lost 6 bases, V lost 5 bases, and 5 bases had no gene match. The CDR3 coding sequence is TGTGCCAGTAGTGTGGGACAGGGGGCTGCTCAGCCCCAGCATTTT. Translation: CASSVGQGAAQPQHF.

The chain is built from TRBV19 and TRBJ2-1; TRBD2 agrees at 9 bases. Trimming took 7 bases from V and 5 from J; bases not matched to a gene: 9. There are 15 residues in the CDR3. The germline gives CDR1 LNHDA, CDR2 SQIVND (reference sequence). The CDR3 spells CASTDRSGGDNEQFF. For the CDR3, the DNA is TGTGCCAGTACCGATCGTAGCGGGGGTGACAATGAGCAGTTCTTC.